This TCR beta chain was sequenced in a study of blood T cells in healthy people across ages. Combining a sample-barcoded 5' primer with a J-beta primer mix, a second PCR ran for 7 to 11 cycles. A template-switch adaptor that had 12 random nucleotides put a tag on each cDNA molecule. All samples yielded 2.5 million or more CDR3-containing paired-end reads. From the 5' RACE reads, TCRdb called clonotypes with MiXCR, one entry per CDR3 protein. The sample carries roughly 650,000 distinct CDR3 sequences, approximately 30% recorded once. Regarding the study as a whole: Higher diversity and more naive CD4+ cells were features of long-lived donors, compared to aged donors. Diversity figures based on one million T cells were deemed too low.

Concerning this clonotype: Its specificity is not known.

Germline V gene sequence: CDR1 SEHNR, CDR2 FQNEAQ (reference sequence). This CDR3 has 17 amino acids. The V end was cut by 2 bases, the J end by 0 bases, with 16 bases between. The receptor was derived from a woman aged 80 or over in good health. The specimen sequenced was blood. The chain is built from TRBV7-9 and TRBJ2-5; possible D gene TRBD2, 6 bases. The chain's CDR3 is CASSLYWLAEDQETQYF. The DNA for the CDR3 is TGTGCCAGCAGCTTATACTGGTTAGCGGAAGACCAAGAGACCCAGTACTTC.